The 14 T cell receptor beta chains in this list originate from one sample, sequenced in a study of blood T cell repertoires in COVID-19. Data came from immunoSEQ multiplex PCR; TCRdb stores just in-frame clones and leaves some out. The sample comprises around 86,000 clones, about 87% of which are singletons, and 6% to 9.5% rests with the top ten. Input material: peripheral blood. The receptors here all came from a human donor with acute or convalescent COVID-19. The donor label of this sample is uncertain.

The rearrangement uses TRBV7-9 and TRBJ1-1; D perhaps matches TRBD1 (5 bases). This CDR3 has 13 residues. Germline CDR1 is SEHNR and CDR2 is FQNEAQ (reference sequence). Trimming took 2 bases from V and 10 from J, leaving 14 bases between them. The CDR3 protein is CASSLHQGGSAFF. DNA for the CDR3: TGTGCCAGCAGCTTACACCAGGGAGGATCAGCTTTCTTT.

This clone was counted a single time. The rearrangement uses TRBV6-5 and TRBJ2-5; D is ambiguous. The CDR3 loop spans 13 amino acids. Deletions cut 7 bases from V and 5 bases from J, with 14 bases between. In germline, CDR1 is MNHEY, CDR2 SVGAGI. The CDR3, as DNA: TGTGCCAGCACGTCGCCAGGTGGGGAGACCCAGTACTTC. Translation: CASTSPGGETQYF.

The chain couples TRBV28 to TRBJ2-7, with D perhaps TRBD1 (5 bases). The CDR3 spans 14 residues. The V and J ends lost 5 bases and 7 bases respectively, with 18 bases between them. CDR1 and CDR2 (germline): MDHEN, SYDVKM. CDR3 sequence (DNA): TGTGCCAGCAGTCCACTCTTGGGGCTACGGGAGCAGTACTTC. Amino acid sequence: CASSPLLGLREQYF.

The chain joins TRBV18 to TRBJ2-3, with 11 nucleotides matching TRBD2. The CDR3 contains 18 residues. V lost 0 bases, J lost 4 bases, and 9 bases stayed unmatched. The V gene's germline CDR1 is KGHSH and CDR2 LQKENI. The CDR3 loop reads CASSPPLELAGVADTQYF. Written as DNA, the CDR3 is TGTGCCAGCTCACCACCCCTCGAACTAGCGGGGGTCGCAGATACGCAGTATTTT.

This clone is a singleton in its sample. The chain is built from TRBV7-2 and TRBJ2-5; 7 nucleotides agree with TRBD2. The CDR3 consists of 14 residues. Germline V lookup: CDR1 SGHTA, CDR2 FQGNSA. J lost 5 bases, V lost 5 bases, and 8 bases had no gene match. The CDR3 region is CASSPGGSRETQYF. The CDR3 DNA reads TGTGCCAGCAGCCCCGGCGGGAGCAGGGAGACCCAGTACTTC.

Here the CDR3 DNA reads TGTGCCACCAGTGATGACAGGGCTCCCTATGGCTACACCTTC. It encodes CATSDDRAPYGYTF. This chain uses TRBV24-1 with TRBJ1-2; 7 bases fit TRBD1. The CDR3 covers 14 residues. V lost 3 bases to trimming and J lost 4 bases; unmatched junction nucleotides: 4. CDR1 KGHDR and CDR2 SFDVKD come from the germline V gene.

The chain joins TRBV19 to TRBJ2-2; 15 nucleotides agree with TRBD2. Unmatched junction bases numbered 8, after V lost 4 bases and J lost 5 bases. The CDR3 sequence is 18 residues long. Germline loops: CDR1 LNHDA, CDR2 SQIVND (reference sequence). The CDR3 coding sequence is TGTGCCAGTAGTACCCCGGGACTAGCGGGGGGAAGGACCGGGGAGCTGTTTTTT. Translated, it gives CASSTPGLAGGRTGELFF.

V usage is TRBV11-1 and J usage is TRBJ2-1, with TRBD2 identical over 14 bases. V shed 3 bases, J shed 8 bases, and the junction held 3 bases outside the gene matches. The CDR3 loop spans 15 amino acids. Germline V gene data show CDR1 as SGHAT and CDR2 as FQDESV (reference sequence). The CDR3 nucleotides are TGTGCCAGCAGCTTGAGACTAGCGGGGGGGGATGAGCAGTTCTTC. Residues: CASSLRLAGGDEQFF.

This clone has only a few counts. J is TRBJ2-7 and V is TRBV7-9; weak D call: TRBD2 (5 bases). The V gene lost 1 base and the J gene lost 3 bases, with 10 bases spanning the gap. The CDR3 is made up of 14 amino acids. From germline, CDR1 is SEHNR and CDR2 FQNEAQ (reference sequence). As DNA, the CDR3 is TGTGCCAGCAGCTTAGTGGGAGAGGTCTACGAGCAGTACTTC. Protein sequence: CASSLVGEVYEQYF.

The chain couples TRBV28 to TRBJ2-5; D is undetermined. From germline, CDR1 is MDHEN and CDR2 SYDVKM. This CDR3 is built from 13 residues. Trimming cost V 7 bases and J 5 bases, with 14 bases left between them. The CDR3 DNA follows: TGTGCCAGCAACTACCCATACGGGGAGACCCAGTACTTC. Residues: CASNYPYGETQYF. Together with reference TRBV28 and TRBJ2-5, the CDR3 gives the full variable domain: DVKVTQSSRYLVKRTGEKVFLECVQDMDHENMFWYRQDPGLGLRLIYFSYDVKMKEKGDIPEGYSVSREKKERFSLILESASTNQTSMYLCASNYPYGETQYFGPGTRLLVL.

With respect to this clone: Other nucleotide sequences from this sample produce the same CDR3. J is TRBJ1-2 and V is TRBV12-3 or TRBV12-4, with unresolved D. V was clipped by 2 bases and J by 5 bases, with 6 bases between them. This CDR3 region has 12 residues. This CDR3 is CASSLRGYGYTF. DNA for the CDR3: TGTGCCAGCAGTTTACGAGGGTATGGCTACACCTTC.

The chain couples TRBV6-6 to TRBJ2-7; no clear D gene. CDR3 length: 12 residues. Trimming left V 0 bases short and J 7 bases short, with 7 bases between. The germline CDR1 and CDR2 sequences are MNHNY and SVGAGI (reference sequence). Written as DNA, the CDR3 is TGTGCCAGCAGTTACTCCTACGTGGAGCAGTACTTC. Its protein is CASSYSYVEQYF.

The V gene is TRBV14, the J gene TRBJ2-5; possibly TRBD1 for D (6 bases). With 4 bases removed from V and 6 bases from J, the gap between germline ends came to 18 bases. Germline lookup yields CDR1 SGHDN and CDR2 FVKESK. The CDR3 is made up of 15 amino acids. CDR3 bases: TGTGCCAGCAGCCGGGAGACGGGCAGGGGACAGACCCAGTACTTC. Translated: CASSRETGRGQTQYF.

This chain uses TRBV6-2 or TRBV6-3 with TRBJ1-4, with TRBD1 identical over 9 bases. V shed 8 bases and J 10 bases; nucleotides not matched to a gene: 11. This CDR3 comprises 14 residues. CDR1 and CDR2 (germline): MNHEY, SVGEGT. The CDR3 region has the DNA TGTGCCAGCCGCCTCGACGGGACAGGGAGAAAACTGTTTTTT. Its translation is CASRLDGTGRKLFF.